This TCR beta chain came from a study of blood T cell repertoires in COVID-19. Background on the study: The samples span acute and convalescent COVID-19 from the United States, Italy and Spain.

Of note for this clone: Other DNA variants within this sample encode the same CDR3.

The CDR3 has 15 residues. V shed 0 bases and J 0 bases; nucleotides not matched to a gene: 2. The germline V gene encodes CDR1 SGDLS and CDR2 YYNGEE. Per the authors' pipeline: Reference gene primer amplification gave estimated nucleated cell counts. The protocol was immunoSEQ multiplex PCR, while the TCRdb copy is restricted to in-frame clones and leaves out a portion. D and trimming come from the DNA, and the V and J calls and clone size come from that table. The sample shows fewer than 95,000 clones, 72% of them seen only once. This chain joins TRBV9 and TRBJ2-7; 8 nucleotides agree with TRBD1. The sample was peripheral blood. The TCR was taken from a woman older than 75 with acute or convalescent COVID-19. CDR3 region: CASSVGGQGSYEQYF. DNA for the CDR3: TGTGCCAGCAGCGTAGGAGGACAGGGCTCCTACGAGCAGTACTTC.